The rows below give T cell receptor beta chains drawn from one sample of a study of quantifying T cell responses using KT2 cells. Via MiXCR, TCRdb re-called the UMI-ligation and nested PCR reads, giving one row per CDR3 protein. Of some 50,000 distinct CDR3 sequences listed, 11% are singletons. Sequenced input: PBMCs spiked with cells of the T cell clone KT2. These receptors were obtained from a human donor. The CDR3 runs from the conserved cysteine through the conserved F or W. The D gene is left open where the match is weak. Clone size is shown for a subset of rows, as once, few, many or a class of expanded clone.

j_call d_call v_call clone_size cdr3_nt cdr3_aa
TRBJ2-5 TRBD1 TRBV3-1 many TGTGCCAGCAGCCAAGAAAGGGACAGGGGGCGCGGGGAGACCCAGTACTTC CASSQERDRGRGETQYF
TRBJ2-7 . TRBV20-1 few TGCAGTGCTCCAAACCCAGGGACGGCAACCTACGAGCAGTACTTC CSAPNPGTATYEQYF
TRBJ2-7 . TRBV5-6 few TGTGCCAGCAGCTCCTACCGGACAGGCGGGACTGAGCAGTACTTC CASSSYRTGGTEQYF
TRBJ2-1 . TRBV4-2 few TGTGCCAGCAGCCAAGAAACCCCGTGGGGAACCGGAGGGCCGATTAATGAGCAGTTCTTC CASSQETPWGTGGPINEQFF
TRBJ2-7 TRBD2 TRBV18 many TGTGCCAGCTCTCTGGGACTAGCCTTCCCCTACGAGCAGTACTTC CASSLGLAFPYEQYF
TRBJ2-6 . TRBV7-2 few TGTGCCAGCAGCTTTGACAGATCTGGGGCCAACGTCCTGACTTTC CASSFDRSGANVLTF
TRBJ1-1 . TRBV27 few TGTGCCAGCAGACCGGGGGCGCTGGGCACTGAAGCTTTCTTT CASRPGALGTEAFF
TRBJ2-7 . TRBV29-1 . TGCAGCGTTGAAGATGGCGGGTTCGAGCAGTACTTC CSVEDGGFEQYF
TRBJ1-6 . TRBV2 many TGTGCCAGCAGCCTAGTGACCGACGATATGGGTTCACCCCTCCACTTT CASSLVTDDMGSPLHF
TRBJ1-5 TRBD1 TRBV18 . TGTGCCAGCTCACAAGGGGGCTGGGGACAGCCCCAGCATTTT CASSQGGWGQPQHF
TRBJ2-7 . TRBV6-5 few TGTGCCAGCAGTTACTCAGGGGCAGCGGGCGTCTACGAGCAGTACTTC CASSYSGAAGVYEQYF
TRBJ1-6 . TRBV30 few TGTGCCTGGAGTGTAGGGGCCGCGACCTCACCCCTCCACTTT CAWSVGAATSPLHF
TRBJ2-5 TRBD1 TRBV6-5 many TGTGCCAGCAGGTCTACAGGGGGCGGTGAGACCCAGTACTTC CASRSTGGGETQYF
TRBJ2-1 . TRBV7-3 few TGTGCCAGCAGCCCGGACCGTCCCGACTTCGGGGACAATGAGCAGTTCTTC CASSPDRPDFGDNEQFF
TRBJ2-6 . TRBV14 . TGTGCCAGCAGCCAAGTTCTAGCCGGGCCCTACTCTGGGGCCAACGTCCTGACTTTC CASSQVLAGPYSGANVLTF
TRBJ2-6 . TRBV6-1 few TGTGCCAGCAGTAAAGAGGTGGCCAACGTCCTGACTTTC CASSKEVANVLTF
TRBJ1-1 . TRBV30 few TGTGCCTGGAGTACCAGAAACACTGAAGCTTTCTTT CAWSTRNTEAFF
TRBJ1-3 . TRBV11-2 many TGTGCCAGCAGCTTTGATGGAGTAAACTCTGGAAACACCATATATTTT CASSFDGVNSGNTIYF
TRBJ2-5 . TRBV15 many TGTGCCACCAGCAGACGAGTACAAGAGACCCAGTACTTC CATSRRVQETQYF
TRBJ2-1 . TRBV15 many TGTGCCACCGGGGGTAAAGGGTCAAATGAGCAGTTCTTC CATGGKGSNEQFF
TRBJ1-4 TRBD1 TRBV6-6 . TGTGCCAGCAGTTACTCCAAACCGGGACAGGGTTTAGAAAAACTGTTTTTT CASSYSKPGQGLEKLFF
TRBJ1-1 . TRBV18 many TGTGCCAGCTCACCTTCGAAAGGTCCGGTAACTGAAGCTTTCTTT CASSPSKGPVTEAFF
TRBJ2-3 . TRBV18 few TGTGCCAGCTCACTCTCCCGTCCGTACCCCACAGATACGCAGTATTTT CASSLSRPYPTDTQYF